Sequencing of this T cell receptor beta chain was carried out in a study of blood T cell repertoires in COVID-19. In the study overall: Material from acute and convalescent COVID-19 was sourced from the United States, Italy and Spain. T cells, B-cell-depleted T cells, or PBMCs supplied cDNA or gDNA.

Authors' processing steps: Estimation of nucleated cell counts relied on the amplification of reference gene primers. Here immunoSEQ multiplex PCR was the method, and the copy in TCRdb shows in-frame clones only, minus some. That table furnishes V, J and clone size, whereas the DNA furnished D and trimming. The data show under 150,000 clones, approximately 88% seen once. Germline-derived CDR1 and CDR2 are SEHNR and FQNEAQ (reference sequence). There are 12 residues in the CDR3. Trimming removed 1 base at V and 6 bases at J, with 6 bases between. The TCR comes from a human donor in a cohort sampled during active COVID-19. The chain couples TRBV7-9 to TRBJ1-1, with D hard to call. The sequencing input was peripheral blood. The CDR3 spells CASSLEEAEAFF. DNA of the CDR3: TGTGCCAGCAGCTTAGAAGAGGCTGAAGCTTTCTTT.